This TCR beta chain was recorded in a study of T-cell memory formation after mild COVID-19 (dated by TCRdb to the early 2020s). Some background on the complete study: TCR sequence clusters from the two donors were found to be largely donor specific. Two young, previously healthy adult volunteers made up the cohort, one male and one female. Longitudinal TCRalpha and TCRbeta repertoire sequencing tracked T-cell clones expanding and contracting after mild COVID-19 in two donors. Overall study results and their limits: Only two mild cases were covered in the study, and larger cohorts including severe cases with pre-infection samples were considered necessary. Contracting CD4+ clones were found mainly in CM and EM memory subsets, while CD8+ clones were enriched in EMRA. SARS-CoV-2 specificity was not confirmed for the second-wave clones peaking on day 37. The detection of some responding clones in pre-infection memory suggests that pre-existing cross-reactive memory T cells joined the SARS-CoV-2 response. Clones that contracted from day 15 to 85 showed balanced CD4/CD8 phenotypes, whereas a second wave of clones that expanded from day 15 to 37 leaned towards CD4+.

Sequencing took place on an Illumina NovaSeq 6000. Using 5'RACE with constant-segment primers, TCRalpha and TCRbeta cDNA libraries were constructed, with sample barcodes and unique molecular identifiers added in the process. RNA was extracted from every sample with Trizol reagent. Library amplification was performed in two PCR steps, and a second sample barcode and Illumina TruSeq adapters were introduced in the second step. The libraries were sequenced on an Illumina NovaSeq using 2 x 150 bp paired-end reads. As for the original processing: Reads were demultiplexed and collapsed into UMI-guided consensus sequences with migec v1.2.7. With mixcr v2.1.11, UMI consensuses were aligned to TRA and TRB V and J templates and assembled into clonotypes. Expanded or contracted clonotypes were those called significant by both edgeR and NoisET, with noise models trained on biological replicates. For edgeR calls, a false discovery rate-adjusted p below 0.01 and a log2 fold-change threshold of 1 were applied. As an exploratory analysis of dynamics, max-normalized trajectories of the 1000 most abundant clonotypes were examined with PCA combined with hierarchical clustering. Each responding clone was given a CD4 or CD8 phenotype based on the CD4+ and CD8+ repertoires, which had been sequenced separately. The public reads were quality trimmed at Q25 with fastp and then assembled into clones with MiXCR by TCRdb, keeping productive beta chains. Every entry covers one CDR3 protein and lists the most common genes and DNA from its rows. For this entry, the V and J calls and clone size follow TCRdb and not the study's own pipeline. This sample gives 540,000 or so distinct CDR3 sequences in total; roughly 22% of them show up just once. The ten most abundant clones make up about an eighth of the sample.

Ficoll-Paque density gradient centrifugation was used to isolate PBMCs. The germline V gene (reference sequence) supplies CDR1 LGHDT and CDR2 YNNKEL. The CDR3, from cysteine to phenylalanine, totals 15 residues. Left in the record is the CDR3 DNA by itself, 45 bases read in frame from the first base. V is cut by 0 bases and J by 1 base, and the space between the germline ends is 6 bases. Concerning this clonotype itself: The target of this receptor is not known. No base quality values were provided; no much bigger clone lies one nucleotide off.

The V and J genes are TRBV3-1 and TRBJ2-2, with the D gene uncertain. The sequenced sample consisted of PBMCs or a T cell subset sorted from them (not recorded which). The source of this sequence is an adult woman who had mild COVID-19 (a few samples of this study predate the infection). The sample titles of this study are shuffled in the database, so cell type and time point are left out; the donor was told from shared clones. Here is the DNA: TGTGCCAGCAGCCAAGAGAGACTGAACACCGGGGAGCTGTTTTTT. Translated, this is CASSQERLNTGELFF.